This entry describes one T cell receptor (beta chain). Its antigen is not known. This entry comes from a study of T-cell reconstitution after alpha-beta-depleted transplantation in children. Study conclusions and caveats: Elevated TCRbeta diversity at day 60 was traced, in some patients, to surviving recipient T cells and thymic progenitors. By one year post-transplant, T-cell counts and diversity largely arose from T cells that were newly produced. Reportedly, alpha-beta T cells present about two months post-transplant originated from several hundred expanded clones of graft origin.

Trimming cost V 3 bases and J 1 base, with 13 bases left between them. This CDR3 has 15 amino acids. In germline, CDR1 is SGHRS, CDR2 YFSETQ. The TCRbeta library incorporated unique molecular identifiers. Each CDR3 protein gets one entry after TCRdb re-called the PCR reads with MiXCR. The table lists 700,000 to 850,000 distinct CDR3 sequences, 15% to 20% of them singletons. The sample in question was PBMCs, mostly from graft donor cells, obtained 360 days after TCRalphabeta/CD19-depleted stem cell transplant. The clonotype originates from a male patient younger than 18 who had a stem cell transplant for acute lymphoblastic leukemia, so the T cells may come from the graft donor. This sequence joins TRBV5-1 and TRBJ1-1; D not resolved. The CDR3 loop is CASSSVGNKNTEAFF. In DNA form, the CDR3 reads TGCGCCAGCAGCTCCGTTGGGAATAAGAACACTGAAGCTTTCTTT.